Sequencing of this TCR beta chain was carried out in a study of identical twins. To note about this clonotype: Its antigen is not known.

Donors were all healthy Caucasians. TCRdb recomputed calls from the 5' RACE reads with MiXCR, one row per CDR3 protein. The sample has 350,000 to 450,000 distinct CDR3 sequences, roughly 18% seen once. Regarding the study as a whole: Modeled out-of-frame TCR alpha sharing in monozygotic twins fell below observed levels. Out-of-frame alpha sequences shared between twins exhibited an excess of low generation probability. Invariant MAIT and iNKT cells could partly confound zero-insertion analyses.

The CDR3 has 12 residues. V shed 8 bases and J shed 10 bases, with 15 bases lying between them. The sequence derives from a man over 45 in good health. The chain uses TRBV12-3 or TRBV12-4 and TRBJ2-1; no reliable D call. Sequencing was carried out using naive T cells sorted from blood. The CDR3 DNA sequence: TGTGCCAGCGGGCCCGTCGCTGGGGAGCAGTTCTTC. The encoded protein is CASGPVAGEQFF.